The 17 T cell receptor beta chains below come from one sample, sequenced in a study of blood T cell repertoires in COVID-19. The repertoire was sequenced with immunoSEQ multiplex PCR; TCRdb's copy has only in-frame clones and lacks some. The sample shows around 67,000 clones, over 70% of them seen only once. The specimen sequenced was peripheral blood. The receptors stem from a man aged 50-60 years with active COVID-19.

The chain recombines TRBV6-5 with TRBJ2-6, with a weak D call TRBD1 (6 bases). CDR1 is MNHEY and CDR2 is SVGAGI in the germline V gene. CDR3 length equals 16 residues. With 3 bases removed from V and 2 bases from J, the gap between germline ends came to 11 bases. This CDR3 is CASSYTNRAGANVLTF. CDR3 DNA: TGTGCCAGCAGTTATACTAACAGGGCTGGGGCCAACGTCCTGACTTTC.

This chain uses TRBV7-2 with TRBJ2-2; 9 bases agree with TRBD2. Germline CDR1 reads SGHTA; CDR2 reads FQGNSA. Trimming cost V 3 bases and J 3 bases; bases outside gene matches: 11. CDR3 length equals 18 residues. The CDR3 region is CASSFSSGREGYTGELFF. CDR3 in DNA: TGTGCCAGCAGCTTCAGTAGTGGGCGGGAGGGCTACACCGGGGAGCTGTTTTTT.

The rearrangement uses TRBV24-1 and TRBJ2-1; TRBD2 agrees at 9 bases. Germline V lookup: CDR1 KGHDR, CDR2 SFDVKD. The V gene end was trimmed by 1 base and the J gene end by 5 bases; junction bases not matched to a gene: 5. The CDR3 covers 16 residues. Here the CDR3 reads CATSDLQTSGNNEQFF. CDR3 nucleotides: TGTGCCACCAGTGATTTACAGACTAGCGGAAACAATGAGCAGTTCTTC.

The genes are TRBV6-5 and TRBJ2-1; D perhaps matches TRBD2 (5 bases). V dropped 8 bases and J dropped 1 base, with 9 bases sitting between them. The CDR3 loop spans 13 amino acids. From germline, CDR1 is MNHEY and CDR2 SVGAGI. CDR3 coding DNA: TGTGCCAGCGGAGCGGCATCCTACAATGAGCAGTTCTTC. Its protein product is CASGAASYNEQFF.

CDR3 DNA: TGCAGCGCCAGACAGGGGGAGGATACGCAGTATTTT. Amino acid sequence: CSARQGEDTQYF. V is TRBV29-1 and J is TRBJ2-3, with 9 bases aligning to TRBD1. Per the germline V gene, CDR1 is SQVTM and CDR2 is ANQGSEA. CDR3 length: 12 residues. J lost 6 bases, V lost 7 bases, and 5 bases had no gene match.

The chain joins TRBV5-4 to TRBJ2-5; 13 positions agree with TRBD2. V lost 5 bases and J lost 2; bases outside the gene matches: 6. In germline, CDR1 is SGHNT, CDR2 YYREEE (reference sequence). CDR3 size: 16 residues. CDR3 in amino acids: CASRLAGGRVQETQYF. As DNA, the CDR3 is TGTGCCAGCAGACTAGCGGGAGGGAGGGTTCAAGAGACCCAGTACTTC.

Turning to this clone: This sample also contains other DNA sequences that code for the same CDR3. CDR3 bases: TGCGCCAGCAGCTTGGACAGGGGGAACTATGGCTACACCTTC. Translation gives CASSLDRGNYGYTF. This chain joins TRBV5-1 and TRBJ1-2; 8 bases are a match to TRBD1. Germline-derived CDR1 and CDR2 are SGHRS and YFSETQ. J was trimmed by 2 bases and V by 0 bases; bases with no gene match: 0. The CDR3 loop spans 14 amino acids.

In its sample, this clone was seen once. CDR3 protein: CASSRKEPGQGYEQYF. CDR3 nucleotides: TGCGCCAGCAGCCGAAAAGAACCGGGACAGGGTTACGAGCAGTACTTC. The chain has TRBV4-1 and TRBJ2-7; 9 bases fit TRBD1. The CDR3 sequence is 16 residues long. Germline V gene sequence: CDR1 MGHRA, CDR2 YSYEKL. Trimming removed 4 bases from V and 4 bases from J; junction bases left unmatched: 11.

The chain joins TRBV7-2 to TRBJ1-5; 9 nucleotides agree with TRBD1. This CDR3 spans 16 amino acids. Germline V CDR1 and CDR2: SGHTA, FQGNSA. The V segment lost 2 bases and the J segment 3 bases; nucleotides outside the gene matches: 5. CDR3 in DNA: TGTGCCAGCAGCTTATCGGGACAGGGTAACAATCAGCCCCAGCATTTT. This sequence encodes CASSLSGQGNNQPQHF.

In this sample, this clone turned up once. The rearrangement links TRBV6-2 or TRBV6-3 to TRBJ1-2; TRBD1 matches at 9 bases. The length of the CDR3 is 15 residues. CDR1 is MNHEY, CDR2 SVGEGT, per germline. After removal of 6 bases from V and 1 base from J, the junction contained 6 bases not matched to a gene. The CDR3: CASSRGTGSNYGYTF. CDR3 nucleotide sequence: TGTGCCAGCAGCCGCGGGACAGGGAGTAACTATGGCTACACCTTC.

The V and J genes are TRBV28 and TRBJ2-3, with D possibly matching TRBD2 (5 bases). The CDR3 contains 14 residues. In germline, CDR1 is MDHEN, CDR2 SYDVKM. Trimming removed 7 bases at V and 0 bases at J, with 11 bases between. CDR3 sequence (DNA): TGTGCCAGCACAGAGGGCACTAGCACAGATACGCAGTATTTT. Its protein is CASTEGTSTDTQYF.

The chain carries TRBV7-9 and TRBJ1-1; no clear D. The CDR3 has 14 amino acids. Trimming took off 3 bases at V and 2 bases at J, with 10 bases between the two ends. Looked up from germline, CDR1 is SEHNR and CDR2 is FQNEAQ (reference sequence). The CDR3 here is CASSFGEANTEAFF. Written as DNA, the CDR3 is TGTGCCAGCAGCTTCGGAGAGGCAAACACTGAAGCTTTCTTT.

The chain has TRBV4-2 and TRBJ2-5, with 7 bases fitting TRBD1. The J segment lost 1 base and the V segment lost 1 base, leaving 3 bases of the junction unmatched. CDR1 is LGHNA and CDR2 is YNFKEQ in the germline V gene. The CDR3 totals 15 residues. Here the CDR3 reads CASSQGWTGQETQYF. The CDR3 DNA reads TGTGCCAGCAGCCAAGGGTGGACAGGCCAAGAGACCCAGTACTTC.

This rearrangement joins TRBV12-5 to TRBJ1-1; D might be TRBD1 (5 bases). V was trimmed by 2 bases and J by 4 bases, leaving 14 bases between them. The CDR3 covers 15 residues. Germline CDR1 is LGHNT and CDR2 is FRNRAP. In nucleotides, the CDR3 is TGTGCTAGTGGTTTGAGTAGGGGCCGGAGCACTGAAGCTTTCTTT. Protein sequence: CASGLSRGRSTEAFF.

The gene calls are TRBV7-3 and TRBJ2-3; D call uncertain. The length of the CDR3 is 15 residues. Trimming cost V 1 base and J 4 bases, with 12 bases left between them. Germline assignment: CDR1 SGHTA and CDR2 FQGTGA. This CDR3 is CASSLNPGFADTQYF. The CDR3 DNA reads as TGTGCCAGCAGCTTAAATCCCGGGTTCGCAGATACGCAGTATTTT.

This chain links TRBV6-2 or TRBV6-3 with TRBJ2-7; maybe TRBD1 (5 bases). Trimming shortened V by 4 bases and J by 0 bases, and 13 bases separated the two germline ends. Germline CDR1 MNHEY, CDR2 SVGEGT. This CDR3 region has 15 residues. The CDR3 spells CASSSYDSFSYEQYF. The CDR3 nucleotides are TGTGCCAGCAGTTCATATGACAGTTTCTCCTACGAGCAGTACTTC.

The V and J genes are TRBV6-1 and TRBJ2-2; the match to TRBD1 covers 9 bases. Germline V lookup: CDR1 MNHNS, CDR2 SASEGT. The CDR3 extends over 15 amino acids. The junction had 3 bases not matched to a gene; V was cut back by 3 bases and J by 4 bases. This CDR3 is CASSEGQGGTGELFF. Written as DNA, the CDR3 is TGTGCCAGCAGTGAGGGACAGGGTGGCACCGGGGAGCTGTTTTTT.